This record concerns one T cell receptor beta chain sequence. Here immunoSEQ multiplex PCR was the method, and the copy in TCRdb shows in-frame clones only, minus some. The data show fewer than 250,000 clones, roughly 80% seen once. The data are from a study of blood T cell repertoires in COVID-19. The germline V gene has CDR1 LNHDA and CDR2 SQIVND (reference sequence). The CDR3 runs 14 residues. The V gene lost 7 bases and the J gene lost 1 base, with 13 bases spanning the gap. The clonotype comes from a woman of 80 years or more with COVID-19, enrolled during active disease. Source material: peripheral blood. V gene TRBV19 combines with J gene TRBJ1-2, with D possibly matching TRBD1 (6 bases). CDR3 sequence: CASTQTGFNYGYTF. CDR3 in DNA: TGTGCCAGTACCCAGACAGGATTTAACTATGGCTACACCTTC.